This TCR beta chain is from a study of blood T cells in healthy people across ages. Alongside a J-beta primer mix, a sample-barcoded 5' primer served in a second PCR lasting 7 to 11 cycles. MiXCR was run by TCRdb on the 5' RACE reads, yielding one entry per CDR3 protein. The table includes around 1,000,000 distinct CDR3 sequences, approximately 26% detected once. The CDR3 spans 14 residues. Germline lookup yields CDR1 SQVTM and CDR2 ANQGSEA. J lost 5 bases, V lost 7 bases, and 11 bases had no gene match. Separately, the same data were catalogued under a study of T cells of mothers and their children.

This receptor was taken from a girl aged 2 to 9 in good health. The J gene is TRBJ2-1, the V gene TRBV29-1; 7 bases map to TRBD2. Sequenced: blood. The CDR3: CSASLGGSDNEQFF. CDR3 DNA: TGCAGCGCTAGTCTCGGGGGGTCCGACAATGAGCAGTTCTTC.